The source of this TCR beta chain is a study of cytomegalovirus exposure and HLA in healthy donors. Study information: Later, an analysis reported that the 120 or so validation repertoires had used the same platform as the approximately 670 first-cohort repertoires. Points from the study as a whole: Per published reports, the classifier diagnosed cytomegalovirus status with high specificity and sensitivity.

Measured with immunoSEQ multiplex PCR; TCRdb has only the in-frame clones, and not every one. The table includes around 63,000 clones, around 90% detected once. The ends were cut back, 7 bases at V and 4 bases at J, with 11 bases in the middle. The CDR3 is 14 residues long. Germline assignment: CDR1 MDHEN and CDR2 SYDVKM. A word on this clone: Its antigen is not known.

Separate from the approximately 730-subject first cohort, the 120-subject validation cohort was the one that the donors belonged to. Sequencing was performed on PBMCs. This clonotype originated in a woman between 18 and 29 years old in good health and CMV-seronegative. The gene calls are TRBV28 and TRBJ1-6; D may be TRBD1 (6 bases). The CDR3 DNA sequence: TGTGCCAGCAAACCGACAGGATATAATTCACCCCTCCACTTT. Protein product: CASKPTGYNSPLHF.